The 26 T cell receptor beta chains presented below share a single source sample, sequenced in a study of cytomegalovirus exposure and HLA in healthy donors. This table comes from immunoSEQ multiplex PCR, and its TCRdb copy is limited to in-frame clones, with some not included. This table holds fewer than 120,000 clones, 85% to 90% found once. Sequenced input: PBMCs. The receptors were sampled from a woman in her thirties in good health and CMV-seropositive.

The rearrangement uses TRBV27 and TRBJ2-7; 7 bases map to TRBD2. V gave up 0 bases and J gave up 6 bases; unmatched junction bases: 2. The CDR3 consists of 13 residues. Germline V lookup: CDR1 MNHEY, CDR2 SMNVEV (reference sequence). CDR3 sequence: CASSLSGGTEQYF. The CDR3 bases are TGTGCCAGCAGTTTATCCGGGGGGACCGAGCAGTACTTC.

The chain uses TRBV6-6 and TRBJ2-3, with 11 bases identical to TRBD2. Per the germline V gene, CDR1 is MNHNY and CDR2 is SVGAGI (reference sequence). J gave up 6 bases and V 6 bases, and 5 bases lay outside the gene matches. The CDR3 is 14 residues long. The CDR3 DNA follows: TGTGCCAGCAGCTTACTAGCGGGAGACGATACGCAGTATTTT. As protein: CASSLLAGDDTQYF.

The V call is TRBV7-3, the J call TRBJ2-2, with D hard to call. Germline V gene data show CDR1 as SGHTA and CDR2 as FQGTGA. V was cut by 5 bases and J by 5 bases, with 9 bases left in between. CDR3 length: 13 amino acids. The CDR3 sequence is CASSATRTGELFF. The CDR3 bases are TGTGCCAGCAGCGCGACAAGAACCGGGGAGCTGTTTTTT.

The V gene is TRBV7-8, the J gene TRBJ2-2, with 8 nucleotides matching TRBD1. The CDR3 is 17 residues long. V dropped 4 bases and J dropped 4; count of bases not matched to a gene: 11. In germline, CDR1 is SGHVS, CDR2 FQNEAQ. CDR3 sequence (DNA): TGTGCCAGCAGCTCCACCAGACCAGGGGGCAGCACCGGGGAGCTGTTTTTT. This encodes CASSSTRPGGSTGELFF.

V and J are TRBV6-5 and TRBJ1-2; 7 positions agree with TRBD1. Per germline, CDR1 MNHEY and CDR2 SVGAGI. The trim removed 5 bases at V and 8 bases at J, leaving 14 bases unmatched. The CDR3 is made up of 15 amino acids. CDR3 coding DNA: TGTGCCAGCAGTAGATCGACAGGGAGTATTCGGGGCTACACCTTC. Amino acid sequence: CASSRSTGSIRGYTF.

The rearrangement uses TRBV5-4 and TRBJ2-2; D ambiguous. The V and J ends lost 0 bases and 0 bases respectively, with 6 bases between them. In germline, CDR1 is SGHNT, CDR2 YYREEE (reference sequence). CDR3 length: 15 residues. The CDR3 loop is CASSLAQSNTGELFF. The CDR3 bases are TGTGCCAGCAGCTTGGCCCAATCGAACACCGGGGAGCTGTTTTTT.

V gene TRBV19 combines with J gene TRBJ1-2; 7 nucleotides agree with TRBD1. The trim removed 10 bases at V and 5 bases at J, leaving 13 bases unmatched. Germline CDR1 and CDR2: LNHDA and SQIVND (reference sequence). The CDR3 runs to 14 residues. The CDR3 nucleotides read TGTGCCACCAGACAGGGAGGAGAAGGATATGGCTACACCTTC. This codes for CATRQGGEGYGYTF.

This clone turned up a few times. The genes are TRBV25-1 and TRBJ1-6, with a tentative D call TRBD1 (5 bases). Germline values: CDR1 MGHDK, CDR2 SYGVNS. Trimming cost V 4 bases and J 9 bases, with 13 bases left between them. The CDR3 is 14 amino acids. CDR3: CASSGRGDSSPLHF. For the CDR3, the DNA is TGTGCCAGCAGTGGGAGGGGAGATAGTTCACCCCTCCACTTT.

The genes are TRBV9 and TRBJ2-7; D perhaps matches TRBD2 (5 bases). V shed 0 bases and J shed 2 bases, with 9 bases lying between them. Germline CDR1 reads SGDLS; CDR2 reads YYNGEE. CDR3 size: 14 residues. CDR3 in DNA: TGTGCCAGCAGCGTAGAGGACGGGACCTACGAGCAGTACTTC. Translated, it gives CASSVEDGTYEQYF.

The V gene is TRBV15, the J gene TRBJ2-7; possibly TRBD1 for D (6 bases). The CDR3 sequence is 13 residues long. Germline CDR1 LNHNV, CDR2 YYDKDF (reference sequence). The ends were cut back, 11 bases at V and 3 bases at J, with 17 bases in the middle. CDR3 coding DNA: TGTGCCGTGCGCCGTGTAGGGGGCTACGAGCAGTACTTC. Residues: CAVRRVGGYEQYF.

The chain has TRBV6-6 and TRBJ1-1; a weak D match, TRBD1 (5 bases). Trimming left V 0 bases short and J 5 bases short, with 13 bases between. Per germline, CDR1 MNHNY and CDR2 SVGAGI (reference sequence). CDR3 length: 15 residues. This CDR3 reads CASSYSNTGGTEAFF. The CDR3 DNA reads as TGTGCCAGCAGTTACTCGAATACAGGAGGGACTGAAGCTTTCTTT.

The rearrangement joins TRBV11-2 to TRBJ2-7; perhaps TRBD2 as D (5 bases). The CDR3 has 13 amino acids. Germline V gives CDR1 SGHAT, CDR2 FQNNGV. Trimming stripped 3 bases from V and 3 bases from J, with 9 bases between. The CDR3: CASSFGMVYEQYF. In nucleotides, the CDR3 is TGTGCCAGCAGCTTCGGGATGGTCTACGAGCAGTACTTC.

This chain joins TRBV5-1 and TRBJ2-1; 7 nucleotides match TRBD2. The CDR3 runs to 15 residues. CDR1 and CDR2 (germline): SGHRS, YFSETQ. V shed 3 bases and J 3 bases; nucleotides not matched to a gene: 6. The DNA for the CDR3 is TGCGCCAGCAGCTACTCTAGCGGCAGCTACAATGAGCAGTTCTTC. It codes for CASSYSSGSYNEQFF. The full variable domain, in which reference TRBV5-1 and TRBJ2-1 provide the parts outside the CDR3, is KAGVTQTPRYLIKTRGQQVTLSCSPISGHRSVSWYQQTPGQGLQFLFEYFSETQRNKGNFPGRFSGRQFSNSRSEMNVSTLELGDSALYLCASSYSSGSYNEQFFGPGTRLTVL.

The chain joins TRBV7-2 to TRBJ2-7; TRBD1 aligns across 7 bases. Unmatched junction bases numbered 5, after V lost 3 bases and J lost 6 bases. From germline, CDR1 is SGHTA and CDR2 FQGNSA. The CDR3 runs 13 residues. This CDR3 reads CASSLGQSGEQYF. The CDR3, as DNA: TGTGCCAGCAGCTTGGGACAGTCTGGCGAGCAGTACTTC.

The chain is built from TRBV5-1 and TRBJ1-2, with 7 positions matching TRBD1. The germline gives CDR1 SGHRS, CDR2 YFSETQ. The CDR3 has 12 amino acids. J was trimmed by 7 bases and V by 5 bases; bases with no gene match: 5. The DNA of the CDR3 is TGCGCCAGCAGGGGTGACAGGGCTGGCTACACCTTC. Translating it yields CASRGDRAGYTF.

The chain has TRBV4-3 and TRBJ1-1; TRBD1 matches at 9 bases. The CDR3 consists of 17 residues. The trim removed 2 bases at V and 1 base at J, leaving 8 bases unmatched. Germline values: CDR1 LGHNA, CDR2 YSLEER. CDR3 sequence (DNA): TGCGCCAGCAGCCAAAAAACAGGGGGCACGGGGAACACTGAAGCTTTCTTT. Its translation is CASSQKTGGTGNTEAFF.

This clone was seen only once. The V gene is TRBV7-2, the J gene TRBJ2-5; tentatively, D is TRBD1 (6 bases). V lost 4 bases to trimming and J lost 3 bases, with 15 bases between them. Germline V gives CDR1 SGHTA, CDR2 FQGNSA. The CDR3 contains 15 residues. Here the CDR3 DNA reads TGTGCCAGCAGCTCTTCTTCCGGGACAAAAGAGACCCAGTACTTC. Protein: CASSSSSGTKETQYF.

This clone was seen a few times. This chain joins TRBV2 and TRBJ1-2; no firm D call. The V end was cut by 3 bases, the J end by 8 bases, with 10 bases between. Germline CDR1 SNHLY, CDR2 FYNNEI. CDR3 length equals 12 residues. CDR3 bases: TGTGCCAGCAGTGACTATGGTCGGGGCTACACCTTC. It specifies CASSDYGRGYTF. The full variable domain, in which reference TRBV2 and TRBJ1-2 provide the parts outside the CDR3, is EPEVTQTPSHQVTQMGQEVILRCVPISNHLYFYWYRQILGQKVEFLVSFYNNEISEKSEIFDDQFSVERPDGSNFTLKIRSTKLEDSAMYFCASSDYGRGYTFGSGTRLTVV.

The chain employs TRBV5-6 and TRBJ1-3; D uncertain. V lost 0 bases, J lost 4 bases, and 14 bases lay in between. The CDR3 is 16 amino acids. Germline loops: CDR1 SGHDT, CDR2 YYEEEE. In DNA form, the CDR3 reads TGTGCCAGCAGCTTGGCCGGAGGGTTTCGGGGAAACACCATATATTTT. Amino acid sequence: CASSLAGGFRGNTIYF.

V gene TRBV11-2 combines with J gene TRBJ2-1; 8 bases are a match to TRBD2. CDR3 length: 15 residues. Trimming removed 6 bases from V and 6 bases from J; junction bases left unmatched: 10. Per germline, CDR1 SGHAT and CDR2 FQNNGV. This CDR3 reads CASRRPGGPLNEQFF. As DNA, the CDR3 is TGTGCCAGCAGACGGCCGGGAGGGCCCCTCAATGAGCAGTTCTTC.

The rearrangement joins TRBV7-2 to TRBJ2-2; 9 bases fit TRBD2. V was clipped by 1 base and J by 1 base; unmatched bases: 1. From germline, CDR1 is SGHTA and CDR2 FQGNSA. The CDR3 has 16 amino acids. The DNA for the CDR3 is TGTGCCAGCAGCTTAGAAGCGGGGGGGAACACCGGGGAGCTGTTTTTT. Protein product: CASSLEAGGNTGELFF.

The J gene is TRBJ2-6, the V gene TRBV4-2, with a possible D match to TRBD1 (6 bases). V lost 4 bases and J 0 bases, leaving 10 bases between the germline ends. Germline values: CDR1 LGHNA, CDR2 YNFKEQ. The CDR3 has 16 residues. CDR3 loop: CASSRGQISGANVLTF. DNA of the CDR3: TGTGCCAGCAGCCGCGGACAGATCTCTGGGGCCAACGTCCTGACTTTC.

The rearrangement links TRBV4-2 to TRBJ2-1; 10 positions agree with TRBD2. There are 16 residues in the CDR3. The V and J ends lost 1 base and 8 bases, in that order; junction bases with no gene match: 8. The germline V gene has CDR1 LGHNA and CDR2 YNFKEQ. The CDR3 reads CASSQGAVLAGDEQFF. The DNA of the CDR3 is TGTGCCAGCAGCCAAGGTGCGGTCCTAGCGGGGGATGAGCAGTTCTTC.

The V gene is TRBV6-6, the J gene TRBJ1-2, with D perhaps matching TRBD1 (6 bases). The CDR3 has 16 amino acids. Trimming cost V 5 bases and J 8 bases, with 24 bases left between them. Per germline, CDR1 MNHNY and CDR2 SVGAGI (reference sequence). CDR3 nucleotide sequence: TGTGCCAGCAGTACGGGTACACAGGGAGGGTGGGAAGGCTACACCTTC. This encodes CASSTGTQGGWEGYTF.

This clone was observed a few times. The rearrangement uses TRBV6-5 and TRBJ1-6; unclear D gene. The V end was cut by 5 bases, the J end by 6 bases, with 8 bases between. This CDR3 has 13 amino acids. CDR1 is MNHEY and CDR2 is SVGAGI in the germline V gene. CDR3 in DNA: TGTGCCAGCAGTCTACGAATTAATTCACCCCTCCACTTT. Encoded protein: CASSLRINSPLHF.

The V and J genes are TRBV14 and TRBJ2-7; D unresolved. The germline gives CDR1 SGHDN, CDR2 FVKESK. V was trimmed by 0 bases and J by 2 bases, leaving 11 bases between them. CDR3 size: 15 residues. The CDR3 sequence: CASSQEISYPYEQYF. In nucleotides, the CDR3 is TGTGCCAGCAGCCAAGAGATCAGTTACCCCTACGAGCAGTACTTC.